A selection of T cell receptor beta chains follows, all from one sample in a study of blood T cell repertoires in COVID-19. Assay: immunoSEQ multiplex PCR; the TCRdb copy retains only in-frame clones and omits some. The sample carries about 190,000 clones, 70% to 90% recorded once. Sequencing input: peripheral blood. The origin of the receptors is a woman in her 40s who had recovered from COVID-19. Each CDR3 is given with its conserved first and last residue. The D gene is left open where the match is weak. Part of the rows lack a size; the others show once, few, many or a class for expanded clones.

d_call: TRBD1
clone_size: .
v_call: TRBV7-9
j_call: TRBJ1-5
cdr3_nt: TGTGCCAGCAGCGGGACAGGGGAGTATCAGCCCCAGCATTTT
cdr3_aa: CASSGTGEYQPQHF

d_call: TRBD1
clone_size: few
v_call: TRBV7-2
j_call: TRBJ1-6
cdr3_nt: TGTGCCAGCAGCTTAGGTGGCGCAGGGGGTAATTCACCCCTCCACTTT
cdr3_aa: CASSLGGAGGNSPLHF

d_call: .
clone_size: few
v_call: TRBV19
j_call: TRBJ1-2
cdr3_nt: TGTGCCAGTAGTCCACAGAACGGGGTTTTCCGCTATGGCTACACCTTC
cdr3_aa: CASSPQNGVFRYGYTF

d_call: TRBD2
clone_size: .
v_call: TRBV9
j_call: TRBJ2-7
cdr3_nt: TGTGCCAGCAGCTCACCTAGCGGGAGCCACTACGAGCAGTACTTC
cdr3_aa: CASSSPSGSHYEQYF

d_call: TRBD1
clone_size: .
v_call: TRBV2
j_call: TRBJ1-1
cdr3_nt: TGTGCCAGCATGTGGGACAGGGTGAAAACTGAAGCTTTCTTT
cdr3_aa: CASMWDRVKTEAFF

d_call: .
clone_size: .
v_call: TRBV19
j_call: TRBJ1-5
cdr3_nt: TGTGCCAGTAGTAAAGGGGGAGGCAATCAGCCCCAGCATTTT
cdr3_aa: CASSKGGGNQPQHF

d_call: .
clone_size: few
v_call: TRBV28
j_call: TRBJ2-5
cdr3_nt: TGTGCCAGCGGCGGGCGTAGGGCCCAGTACTTC
cdr3_aa: CASGGRRAQYF

d_call: TRBD1
clone_size: once
v_call: TRBV7-2
j_call: TRBJ1-1
cdr3_nt: TGTGCCAGCAGCTTAGCGGGACAGGGCGGTGTCACTGAAGCTTTCTTT
cdr3_aa: CASSLAGQGGVTEAFF

d_call: .
clone_size: .
v_call: TRBV5-4
j_call: TRBJ2-6
cdr3_nt: TGTGCCAGCAGCTTTACCGGCTCTGGGGCCAACGTCCTGACTTTC
cdr3_aa: CASSFTGSGANVLTF

d_call: .
clone_size: .
v_call: TRBV4-2
j_call: TRBJ2-2
cdr3_nt: TGTGCCAGCAGCCAAGATTTCTCAAGTCAGCGAGCGAACACCGGGGAGCTGTTTTTT
cdr3_aa: CASSQDFSSQRANTGELFF

d_call: .
clone_size: .
v_call: TRBV27
j_call: TRBJ2-7
cdr3_nt: TGTGCCAGCAGACGCGGGACGGCCTCCTACGAGCAGTACTTC
cdr3_aa: CASRRGTASYEQYF

d_call: TRBD1
clone_size: .
v_call: TRBV2
j_call: TRBJ1-2
cdr3_nt: TGTGCCAGCAGTGAAGCCGGGACAGGGGGTAATGGCTACACCTTC
cdr3_aa: CASSEAGTGGNGYTF

d_call: .
clone_size: many
v_call: TRBV2
j_call: TRBJ2-7
cdr3_nt: TGTGCCAGCAGTGAAACTGAGGAATACGAGCAGTACTTC
cdr3_aa: CASSETEEYEQYF

d_call: TRBD2
clone_size: .
v_call: TRBV5-1
j_call: TRBJ2-3
cdr3_nt: TGCGCCAGCAGCTTGGGGACTAGCGAGAGCACAGATACGCAGTATTTT
cdr3_aa: CASSLGTSESTDTQYF

d_call: .
clone_size: .
v_call: TRBV27
j_call: TRBJ2-3
cdr3_nt: TGTGCCAGCAGTCTTAGCACAGATACGCAGTATTTT
cdr3_aa: CASSLSTDTQYF

d_call: .
clone_size: .
v_call: TRBV21-1
j_call: TRBJ2-3
cdr3_nt: TGTGCCAGCAGCAAAGAATGGTCTAGCGGGAGAACAGATACGCAGTATTTT
cdr3_aa: CASSKEWSSGRTDTQYF

d_call: .
clone_size: .
v_call: TRBV9
j_call: TRBJ2-4
cdr3_nt: TGTGCCAGCAGCGTAGGGACACCTGGGGACATTCAGTACTTC
cdr3_aa: CASSVGTPGDIQYF

d_call: .
clone_size: .
v_call: TRBV24-1
j_call: TRBJ2-3
cdr3_nt: TGTGCCACGCGAGAGGGCGGCACCCGCACAGATACGCAGTATTTT
cdr3_aa: CATREGGTRTDTQYF

d_call: TRBD1
clone_size: .
v_call: TRBV18
j_call: TRBJ2-3
cdr3_nt: TGTGCCAGCTCACCGGGACAGGGAGCAGATACGCAGTATTTT
cdr3_aa: CASSPGQGADTQYF

d_call: TRBD1
clone_size: .
v_call: TRBV28
j_call: TRBJ1-2
cdr3_nt: TGTGCCAGCAGTTTATCCCGGACAGGCTTTACTAACTATGGCTACACCTTC
cdr3_aa: CASSLSRTGFTNYGYTF

d_call: .
clone_size: .
v_call: TRBV30
j_call: TRBJ1-1
cdr3_nt: TGTGCCTGGAGTGTTCCCCCGGGGGAGAACACTGAAGCTTTCTTT
cdr3_aa: CAWSVPPGENTEAFF

d_call: TRBD1
clone_size: .
v_call: TRBV29-1
j_call: TRBJ1-2
cdr3_nt: TGCAGCGTTTCGGGACAGGGGGCATTTCGTGGCTACACCTTC
cdr3_aa: CSVSGQGAFRGYTF

d_call: .
clone_size: .
v_call: TRBV28
j_call: TRBJ1-2
cdr3_nt: TGTGCCAGCAGTTTAGAGATACGCACTCACGACTACACCTTC
cdr3_aa: CASSLEIRTHDYTF

d_call: .
clone_size: .
v_call: TRBV2
j_call: TRBJ1-5
cdr3_nt: TGTGCCAGCAGTGAAGGGGCAGGGAGGAATCAGCCCCAGCATTTT
cdr3_aa: CASSEGAGRNQPQHF

d_call: TRBD2
clone_size: .
v_call: TRBV19
j_call: TRBJ2-5
cdr3_nt: TGTGCCAGTAGTGATGCTAGCGGGCGAGAGACCCAGTACTTC
cdr3_aa: CASSDASGRETQYF

d_call: .
clone_size: .
v_call: TRBV28
j_call: TRBJ1-2
cdr3_nt: TGTGCCACCGTCCGCGAGTGGGGGGGCGGTAACTATGGCTACACCTTC
cdr3_aa: CATVREWGGGNYGYTF

d_call: TRBD1
clone_size: .
v_call: TRBV30
j_call: TRBJ1-1
cdr3_nt: TGTGCCTGGAGTCCGGGACAGGGGGCATCTGAAGCTTTCTTT
cdr3_aa: CAWSPGQGASEAFF

d_call: TRBD1
clone_size: .
v_call: TRBV7-9
j_call: TRBJ1-2
cdr3_nt: TGTGCCAGCAGCTTAGGGGACAGCACCTATGGCTACACCTTC
cdr3_aa: CASSLGDSTYGYTF

d_call: .
clone_size: .
v_call: TRBV30
j_call: TRBJ1-2
cdr3_nt: TGTGCCTGGAGTGTAAACTCCGGGGATGGCTACACCTTC
cdr3_aa: CAWSVNSGDGYTF

d_call: .
clone_size: once
v_call: TRBV18
j_call: TRBJ1-3
cdr3_nt: TGTGCCAGCTCACCGGGCAGCTCTGGAAACACCATATATTTT
cdr3_aa: CASSPGSSGNTIYF

d_call: TRBD2
clone_size: .
v_call: TRBV28
j_call: TRBJ2-7
cdr3_nt: TGTGCCAGCACCCCTGCGGGAGGGTCCGACGAGCAGTACTTC
cdr3_aa: CASTPAGGSDEQYF

d_call: .
clone_size: .
v_call: TRBV4-1
j_call: TRBJ2-1
cdr3_nt: TGCGCCAGCAGCCAAGATGATGGCGGGAAGACCTACAATGAGCAGTTCTTC
cdr3_aa: CASSQDDGGKTYNEQFF

d_call: TRBD2
clone_size: .
v_call: TRBV30
j_call: TRBJ2-7
cdr3_nt: TGTGCCTGGAGTGGACTAGCGGGGCTCTCCTACGAGCAGTACTTC
cdr3_aa: CAWSGLAGLSYEQYF

d_call: TRBD1
clone_size: .
v_call: TRBV7-9
j_call: TRBJ1-1
cdr3_nt: TGTGCCAGCAGCAATCAGGGGGCGAGGGAAGCTTTCTTT
cdr3_aa: CASSNQGAREAFF

d_call: TRBD2
clone_size: .
v_call: TRBV11-1
j_call: TRBJ2-7
cdr3_nt: TGTGCCAGCAGCTCCCGGGCGCGGGGGACCTACGAGCAGTACTTC
cdr3_aa: CASSSRARGTYEQYF

d_call: TRBD2
clone_size: .
v_call: TRBV19
j_call: TRBJ2-3
cdr3_nt: TGTGCCAGTAGTCTGGGACTAGCGGGAGTAACAGATACGCAGTATTTT
cdr3_aa: CASSLGLAGVTDTQYF

d_call: .
clone_size: .
v_call: TRBV30
j_call: TRBJ1-1
cdr3_nt: TGTGCCTGGGAAATCAGGGGCACTGAAGCTTTCTTT
cdr3_aa: CAWEIRGTEAFF

d_call: TRBD1
clone_size: .
v_call: TRBV5-1
j_call: TRBJ1-6
cdr3_nt: TGCGCCAGCAGCTTGGGCGACAGGGGTTCACCCCTCCACTTT
cdr3_aa: CASSLGDRGSPLHF

d_call: .
clone_size: .
v_call: TRBV21-1
j_call: TRBJ2-1
cdr3_nt: TGTGCCAGCAGCAATTTTGGACTAGCGGGAGCGACGTGGAATGAGCAGTTCTTC
cdr3_aa: CASSNFGLAGATWNEQFF